The 30 T cell receptor beta chains below come from one sample, sequenced in a study of regulatory T cells in long-lasting Graves disease. Time point indicated: newly diagnosed GD, antithyroid drugs for less than 3 months. Isolated PBMC RNA provided the starting material for the TCR library. Construction of TCR beta libraries relied on iRepertoire HTBI primers and on Arm-PCR targeting CDR3 regions. TCRdb processed the multiplex PCR reads anew with MiXCR; each CDR3 protein has one entry. Of 450,000 to 700,000 distinct CDR3 sequences in the sample, about 13% were seen once. This sample also belongs to another study, concerning T cells in Graves' hyperthyroidism and ophthalmopathy.

The sample here was peripheral blood mononuclear cells (PBMCs), taken at new diagnosis, from a patient treated with antithyroid drugs. Receptors originate from a man aged 25 to 40 with Graves disease.

This clonotype was counted ten times or more. V gene TRBV18 combines with J gene TRBJ1-2; 7 bases match TRBD1. Germline V gives CDR1 KGHSH, CDR2 LQKENI. The CDR3 has 13 amino acids. The V segment lost 3 bases and the J segment 4 bases; nucleotides outside the gene matches: 2. The CDR3 DNA reads TGTGCCAGCTCACCCGGACAGGCCTATGGCTACACCTTC. This gives the protein CASSPGQAYGYTF.

This clonotype was counted only a few times. Here the CDR3 DNA reads TGTGCCAGCAGTTACCGATTGGGACTATACTATGGCTACACCTTC. It codes for CASSYRLGLYYGYTF. This sequence joins TRBV6-9 and TRBJ1-2, with TRBD1 as a possible D gene (5 bases). CDR3 length equals 15 residues. Germline CDR1 reads MNHGY; CDR2 reads SVAAGI. The ends were cut back, 3 bases at V and 3 bases at J, with 14 bases in the middle.

V gene TRBV15 combines with J gene TRBJ2-4; D is uncertain. Germline CDR1 and CDR2: LNHNV and YYDKDF (reference sequence). Between the trimmed V and J ends, which lost 4 bases and 5 bases, there was a span of 12 bases. The CDR3 extends over 14 amino acids. The CDR3 sequence: CATSTLRVQNIQYF. In nucleotides, the CDR3 is TGTGCCACCAGCACCCTACGGGTCCAAAACATTCAGTACTTC.

V gene TRBV12-3 or TRBV12-4 combines with J gene TRBJ2-4, with 8 bases fitting TRBD2. This CDR3 region has 13 residues. The V gene end was trimmed by 7 bases and the J gene end by 9 bases; junction bases not matched to a gene: 8. CDR3 nucleotide sequence: TGTGCCAGCACCGGGGGGGGGCCGGGCATTCAGTACTTC. It translates to CASTGGGPGIQYF.

This clonotype turned up a few times. J is TRBJ2-7 and V is TRBV12-3 or TRBV12-4, with D possibly TRBD2 on 7 matching bases. V gave up 6 bases and J gave up 1 base, with 16 bases separating them. This CDR3 has 15 residues. CDR3 bases: TGTGCCAGCAGGGGACGGGGGGCGCGGTCCTACGAGCAGTACTTC. It specifies CASRGRGARSYEQYF.

This clonotype appeared many times. The chain combines TRBV2 with TRBJ2-1, with D unclear. Germline values: CDR1 SNHLY, CDR2 FYNNEI. This CDR3 contains 13 residues. Between the trimmed V and J ends, which lost 5 bases and 7 bases, there was a span of 12 bases. The CDR3 DNA reads as TGTGCCAGCAGTAGGGCCCGGAGTAATGAGCAGTTCTTC. Translation: CASSRARSNEQFF.

This clonotype was observed many times. J is TRBJ2-3 and V is TRBV15; 7 bases agree with TRBD1. The CDR3 consists of 15 residues. Trimming cost V 7 bases and J 1 base; bases outside gene matches: 8. From germline, CDR1 is LNHNV and CDR2 YYDKDF (reference sequence). The CDR3 DNA follows: TGTGCCACCAATCAGGGGGACGGGGGCACAGATACGCAGTATTTT. This encodes CATNQGDGGTDTQYF.

This clonotype was counted only a few times. The genes are TRBV20-1 and TRBJ2-5; D call uncertain. Looked up from germline, CDR1 is DFQATT and CDR2 is SNEGSKA (reference sequence). CDR3 size: 18 residues. Trimming shortened V by 3 bases and J by 3 bases, and 26 bases separated the two germline ends. CDR3 DNA: TGCAGTGCTAGCGGGTTCATCAGGAGAGGAGAAATTAAAGAGACCCAGTACTTC. Translating it yields CSASGFIRRGEIKETQYF.

The genes are TRBV30 and TRBJ2-3; no firm D call. The CDR3 is made up of 14 amino acids. Trimming cost V 8 bases and J 2 bases, with 17 bases left between them. Germline CDR1 GTSNPN, CDR2 SVGIG (reference sequence). CDR3 sequence reads: CAISLGSPTDTQYF. Written as DNA, the CDR3 is TGTGCCATATCCCTTGGATCTCCCACAGATACGCAGTATTTT.

This clonotype was seen more than once but under ten times. The V gene is TRBV20-1, the J gene TRBJ2-5; 14 nucleotides align to TRBD2. Germline V gene data show CDR1 as DFQATT and CDR2 as SNEGSKA (reference sequence). The CDR3 has 13 residues. In nucleotides, the CDR3 is TGCACCGGGACTAGCGGGGGTCAAGAGACCCAGTACTTC. This encodes CTGTSGGQETQYF.

Many counts were recorded for this clonotype. This chain links TRBV29-1 with TRBJ2-1; D gene unclear. Germline lookup yields CDR1 SQVTM and CDR2 ANQGSEA. CDR3 size: 15 residues. Between the trimmed V and J ends, which lost 0 bases and 5 bases, there was a span of 14 bases. The CDR3 region is CSVEELSAGNNEQFF. The CDR3 DNA reads as TGCAGCGTTGAAGAGTTGAGCGCTGGGAACAATGAGCAGTTCTTC.

On this clonotype: With only one base between it and a far larger clone, this is likely a read error. The V gene is TRBV7-2, the J gene TRBJ1-5, with 9 bases lining up with TRBD1. CDR3 length equals 14 residues. The germline gives CDR1 SGHTA, CDR2 FQGNSA. V was pared by 5 bases and J by 5 bases, with 4 bases of the junction left unmatched. The CDR3 sequence is CASSEQGADQPQHF. The CDR3 DNA sequence: TGTGCCAGCAGCGAACAGGGGGCCGATCAGCCCCAGCATTTT.

V usage is TRBV3-1 and J usage is TRBJ2-2; D perhaps matches TRBD2 (5 bases). CDR1 and CDR2 from the germline V gene are LGHDT and YNNKEL (reference sequence). V was pared by 0 bases and J by 7 bases, with 12 bases between. The CDR3 runs to 15 residues. The CDR3 nucleotides read TGTGCCAGCAGCCAAGAGTTAACTAGGAACGGGGAGCTGTTTTTT. Its protein product is CASSQELTRNGELFF. Drawing the rest from reference TRBV3-1 and TRBJ2-2, the complete variable domain is DTAVSQTPKYLVTQMGNDKSIKCEQNLGHDTMYWYKQDSKKFLKIMFSYNNKELIINETVPNRFSPKSPDKAHLNLHINSLELGDSAVYFCASSQELTRNGELFFGEGSRLTVL.

For this clonotype: A much larger clone differs from this one at a single base, so this may be a read error. The chain links TRBV7-8 to TRBJ2-1, with D unclear. CDR1 is SGHVS, CDR2 FQNEAQ, per germline. The CDR3 sequence is 14 residues long. This CDR3 reads CASGLVHADNEQFF. The DNA for the CDR3 is TGTGCCAGCGGCTTAGTTCACGCCGACAATGAGCAGTTCTTC.

This clonotype has at least ten counts. This chain links TRBV29-1 with TRBJ1-2; 8 bases fit TRBD1. CDR1 and CDR2 from the germline V gene are SQVTM and ANQGSEA. This CDR3 has 15 amino acids. V was pared by 0 bases and J by 7 bases, with 10 bases of the junction left unmatched. CDR3 bases: TGCAGCGTTGAAGATCTGGGCAGGGGGCTCTCTGGCTACACCTTC. The encoded protein is CSVEDLGRGLSGYTF.

V and J are TRBV29-1 and TRBJ2-1; the D gene could be TRBD1 or TRBD2 (5 bases each). Trimming took off 6 bases at V and 10 bases at J, with 19 bases between the two ends. CDR3 size: 13 residues. Germline loops: CDR1 SQVTM, CDR2 ANQGSEA. CDR3 DNA: TGCAGCGTGGAACTAGTAACAGGACGGGAGCAGTTCTTC. Translation: CSVELVTGREQFF.

This clonotype was counted many times. The V gene is TRBV2, the J gene TRBJ1-1; D is possibly TRBD1 (5 bases). CDR3 length: 14 residues. Germline CDR1 reads SNHLY; CDR2 reads FYNNEI. V was pared by 9 bases and J by 0 bases, with 14 bases between. CDR3 nucleotide sequence: TGTGCCAGGTTCAGGGAACCGATGAACACTGAAGCTTTCTTT. It translates to CARFREPMNTEAFF.

This clonotype was seen many times. This chain connects TRBV5-5 to TRBJ2-5; no clear D gene. Trimming left V 2 bases short and J 1 base short, with 9 bases between. The CDR3 is 14 residues long. The germline CDR1 and CDR2 sequences are SGHKS and YYEKEE (reference sequence). In DNA form, the CDR3 reads TGTGCCAGCAGCTTTGAACAGAGCCAAGAGACCCAGTACTTC. As protein: CASSFEQSQETQYF.

This clonotype was counted only a few times. V and J are TRBV3-1 and TRBJ1-5, with 10 bases fitting TRBD1. The ends lost 0 bases at V and 11 bases at J; junction bases unmatched: 16. This CDR3 is built from 18 residues. Germline V lookup: CDR1 LGHDT, CDR2 YNNKEL (reference sequence). The CDR3 loop is CASSQDLTDGTGAIAQHF. CDR3 nucleotides: TGTGCCAGCAGCCAAGACCTTACCGACGGGACAGGGGCTATTGCCCAGCATTTT.

This clonotype was seen at least ten times. The chain combines TRBV10-3 with TRBJ2-7; D gene uncertain. Germline CDR1 reads ENHRY; CDR2 reads SYGVKD. This CDR3 is 15 amino acids long. V was trimmed by 3 bases and J by 0 bases, leaving 12 bases between them. Here the CDR3 reads CAISDPASVSYEQYF. DNA for the CDR3: TGTGCCATCAGTGACCCCGCAAGCGTCTCCTACGAGCAGTACTTC.

This clonotype has ten or more counts. This chain connects TRBV20-1 to TRBJ1-2; no firm D call. This CDR3 is 16 amino acids long. The V gene lost 5 bases and the J gene lost 5 bases, with 24 bases spanning the gap. Germline V gives CDR1 DFQATT, CDR2 SNEGSKA (reference sequence). The CDR3 DNA reads as TGCAGTGCTTTACCCCCCCGAGGAAGTGTGCTGTATGGCTACACCTTC. As protein: CSALPPRGSVLYGYTF.

This clonotype has just a few counts. The chain links TRBV9 to TRBJ1-6, with D perhaps matching TRBD1 (6 bases). Trimming pared 0 bases from V and 10 bases from J, leaving 11 bases between. CDR1 and CDR2 from the germline V gene are SGDLS and YYNGEE. CDR3 length: 14 residues. CDR3 coding DNA: TGTGCCAGCAGCGTAGGGCAGGGGAACTCACCCCTCCACTTT. Amino acids: CASSVGQGNSPLHF.

This chain uses TRBV18 with TRBJ2-5; 8 bases are shared with TRBD1. Germline V gene sequence: CDR1 KGHSH, CDR2 LQKENI. This CDR3 is 16 amino acids long. After removal of 3 bases from V and 4 bases from J, the junction contained 10 bases not matched to a gene. The DNA of the CDR3 is TGTGCCAGCTCACCGCGTTCTTCGACAGGGGTAGAGACCCAGTACTTC. Its protein is CASSPRSSTGVETQYF. The entire variable domain, with the rest obtained from reference TRBV18 and TRBJ2-5, is as follows: NAGVMQNPRHLVRRRGQEARLRCSPMKGHSHVYWYRQLPEEGLKFMVYLQKENIIDESGMPKERFSAEFPKEGPSILRIQQVVRGDSAAYFCASSPRSSTGVETQYFGPGTRLLVL.

As regards this clonotype: A much larger clone sits a single nucleotide away, making a read error possible. The J gene is TRBJ2-3, the V gene TRBV11-3; no clear D. The CDR3 length is 11 residues. The germline V and J ends were trimmed by 5 bases and 8 bases, with 8 bases remaining between them. Germline V gene data show CDR1 as SGHNT and CDR2 as YENEEA. This CDR3 reads CASSGSGTQYF. In DNA, the CDR3 is TGTGCCAGCAGCGGGTCGGGTACGCAGTATTTT.

This clonotype occurred many times. The chain joins TRBV2 to TRBJ1-1; tentative D call: TRBD1 (6 bases). V was pared by 3 bases and J by 11 bases, with 16 bases between. CDR1 is SNHLY, CDR2 FYNNEI, per germline. The CDR3 runs to 13 residues. This chain's CDR3 is CASSDRTVECAFF. CDR3 sequence (DNA): TGTGCCAGCAGTGATAGGACAGTGGAGTGCGCTTTCTTT.

V gene TRBV2 combines with J gene TRBJ1-5, with 8 bases identical to TRBD1. The CDR3 has 16 residues. Germline loops: CDR1 SNHLY, CDR2 FYNNEI. The V segment lost 6 bases and the J segment 4 bases; nucleotides outside the gene matches: 11. CDR3 nucleotides: TGTGCCAGCAGGGAGCAGGGGGCTGGTCTTAATCAGCCCCAGCATTTT. Translated, it gives CASREQGAGLNQPQHF.

This clonotype appeared a few times. V is TRBV5-1 and J is TRBJ1-4; D gene unclear. Germline assignment: CDR1 SGHRS and CDR2 YFSETQ. This CDR3 has 13 residues. V was trimmed by 0 bases and J by 8 bases, leaving 8 bases between them. The DNA for the CDR3 is TGCGCCAGCAGCTTGGTTCGTGAAGAAAAACTGTTTTTT. Protein sequence: CASSLVREEKLFF.

This clonotype showed up many times. This chain links TRBV30 with TRBJ2-1; D ambiguous. The germline V gene has CDR1 GTSNPN and CDR2 SVGIG (reference sequence). V was cut by 4 bases and J by 3 bases, with 4 bases left in between. CDR3 length: 11 amino acids. CDR3 in DNA: TGTGCCTGGACAGACTACAATGAGCAGTTCTTC. It yields the protein CAWTDYNEQFF. The full variable domain, completed using reference TRBV30 and TRBJ2-1, is SQTIHQWPATLVQPVGSPLSLECTVEGTSNPNLYWYRQAAGRGLQLLFYSVGIGQISSEVPQNLSASRPQDRQFILSSKKLLLSDSGFYLCAWTDYNEQFFGPGTRLTVL.

In this sample, this clonotype turned up many times. This chain connects TRBV7-3 to TRBJ2-1; D is ambiguous. The V end lost 4 bases, the J end lost 4 bases, and 8 bases lay between the germline ends. CDR1 and CDR2 from the germline V gene are SGHTA and FQGTGA. CDR3 size: 13 residues. This CDR3 is CASSYEPYNEQFF. The CDR3 nucleotides are TGTGCCAGCAGCTATGAACCTTACAATGAGCAGTTCTTC. Based on the CDR3 plus reference TRBV7-3 and TRBJ2-1, the full variable domain is GAGVSQTPSNKVTEKGKYVELRCDPISGHTALYWYRQSLGQGPEFLIYFQGTGAADDSGLPNDRFFAVRPEGSVSTLKIQRTERGDSAVYLCASSYEPYNEQFFGPGTRLTVL.

Many counts were recorded for this clonotype. The V gene is TRBV27, the J gene TRBJ2-5, with TRBD2 matching 8 bases. This CDR3 has 16 residues. Germline trimming cut 1 base from V and 1 base from J; bases unmatched to any gene: 5. CDR1 MNHEY and CDR2 SMNVEV come from the germline V gene (reference sequence). The CDR3 bases are TGTGCCAGCAGTTTATATCCTAGCGGGCGCCAAGAGACCCAGTACTTC. Encoded protein: CASSLYPSGRQETQYF.